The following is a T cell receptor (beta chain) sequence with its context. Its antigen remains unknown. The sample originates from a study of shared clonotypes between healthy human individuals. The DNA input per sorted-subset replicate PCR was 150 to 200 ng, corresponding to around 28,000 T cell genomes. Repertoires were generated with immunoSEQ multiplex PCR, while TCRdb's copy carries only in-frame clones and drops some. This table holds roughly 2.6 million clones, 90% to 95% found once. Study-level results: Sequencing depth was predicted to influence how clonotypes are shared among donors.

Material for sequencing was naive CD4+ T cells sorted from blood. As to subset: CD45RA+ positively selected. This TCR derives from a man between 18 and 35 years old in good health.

The CDR3 reads CASSLGRRAKTYEQYF. The CDR3 nucleotides are TGTGCCAGCAGTTTGGGTAGAAGAGCCAAAACCTACGAGCAGTACTTC. This chain links TRBV28 with TRBJ2-7; D is unresolved. The germline gives CDR1 MDHEN, CDR2 SYDVKM. V was trimmed by 3 bases and J by 2 bases, leaving 17 bases between them. This CDR3 region has 16 residues.